This T cell receptor beta chain came from a study of Graves' ophthalmopathy and Graves' hyperthyroidism. At the level of the study: The study drew peripheral blood at initial diagnosis, before any treatment.

RNA transcripts served as template for amplifying TCR beta CDR3 sequences. Second-round multiplex PCR came after first-round RT-PCR with HTBI primers. MiXCR, applied by TCRdb to the multiplex PCR reads, yields one record per CDR3 protein. The sample includes more than 150,000 distinct CDR3 sequences, under 40% of them seen just once. This clonotype was counted at least ten times. Germline-derived CDR1 and CDR2 are MNHEY and SMNVEV (reference sequence). The CDR3 spans 13 residues. Trimming cost V 4 bases and J 4 bases, with 10 bases left between them. The specimen sequenced was peripheral blood. The V call is TRBV27, the J call TRBJ1-1; tentatively, D is TRBD1 (5 bases). This TCR was sampled from a woman aged 35 to 49 with Graves' ophthalmopathy. The CDR3 here is CASSYSRGTEAFF. The CDR3, as DNA: TGTGCCAGCAGTTATTCAAGGGGCACTGAAGCTTTCTTT.